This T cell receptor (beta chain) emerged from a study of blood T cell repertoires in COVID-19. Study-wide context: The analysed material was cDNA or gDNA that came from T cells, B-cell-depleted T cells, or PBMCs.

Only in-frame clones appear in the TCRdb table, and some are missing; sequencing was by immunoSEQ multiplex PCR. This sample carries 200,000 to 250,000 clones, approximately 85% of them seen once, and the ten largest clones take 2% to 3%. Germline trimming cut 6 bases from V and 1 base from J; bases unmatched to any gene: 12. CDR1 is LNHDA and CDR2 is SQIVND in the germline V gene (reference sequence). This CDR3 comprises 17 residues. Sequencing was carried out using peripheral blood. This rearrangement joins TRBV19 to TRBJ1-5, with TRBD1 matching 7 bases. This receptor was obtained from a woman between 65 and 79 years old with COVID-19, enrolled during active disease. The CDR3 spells CASSTLLQGISNQPQHF. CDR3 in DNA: TGTGCCAGTAGCACCCTACTACAGGGGATAAGCAATCAGCCCCAGCATTTT.